A single TCR beta chain is shown here with its context. Its antigen remains unidentified. Trimming took 5 bases from V and 2 from J, leaving 13 bases between them. Per germline, CDR1 SGHAT and CDR2 FQNNGV. The CDR3 is 14 amino acids. This specimen comes from a study of a mutant IDH1 vaccine in newly diagnosed glioma. About the research overall: The treated group averaged approximately 38 years old and was about 60% male, roughly 40% female. Before enrollment, the patients had been treated with radiotherapy alone, temozolomide alone, or both together. Most of them had received both.

The table came from immunoSEQ multiplex PCR; TCRdb's copy has only in-frame clones and leaves some out. The data contain around 41,000 clones, roughly nine tenths of them singletons. Time point here: week 35, safety follow-up. Vaccinated patients received 300 ug of mutant IDH1 20-mer peptide per dose, with topical imiquimod. The gene calls are TRBV11-2 and TRBJ2-7; no clear D gene. This receptor was obtained from a man in his forties with glioma. Sequencing used PBMCs, obtained from a glioma patient whose treatment included an IDH1 peptide vaccine. CDR3: CASSLRPNAYEQYV. Here the CDR3 DNA reads TGTGCCAGCAGCCTACGTCCTAATGCCTACGAGCAGTACGTC.